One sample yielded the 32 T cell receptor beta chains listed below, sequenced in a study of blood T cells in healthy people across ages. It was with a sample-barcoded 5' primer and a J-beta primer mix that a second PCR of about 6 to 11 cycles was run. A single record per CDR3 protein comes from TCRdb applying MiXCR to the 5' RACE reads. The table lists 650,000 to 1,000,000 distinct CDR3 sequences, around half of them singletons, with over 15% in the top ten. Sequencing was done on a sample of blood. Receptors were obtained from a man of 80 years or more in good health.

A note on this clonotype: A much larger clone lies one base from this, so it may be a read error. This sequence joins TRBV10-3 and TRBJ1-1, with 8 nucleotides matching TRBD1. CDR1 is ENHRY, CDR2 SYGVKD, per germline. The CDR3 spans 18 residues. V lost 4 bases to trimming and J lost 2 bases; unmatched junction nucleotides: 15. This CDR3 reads CAISGSYGTGRQNTEAFF. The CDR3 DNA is TGTGCCATCAGTGGGTCCTACGGGACAGGAAGACAAAACACTGAAGCTTTCTTT.

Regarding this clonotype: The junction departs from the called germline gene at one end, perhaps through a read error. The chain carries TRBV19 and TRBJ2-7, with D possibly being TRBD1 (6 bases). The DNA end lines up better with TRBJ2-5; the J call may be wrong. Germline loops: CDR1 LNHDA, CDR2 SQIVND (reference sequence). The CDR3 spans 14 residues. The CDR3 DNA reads TGTGACAGTAGTATCCTGGGGGCGCGCAAGACCCAGTACTTC. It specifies CDSSILGARKTQYF.

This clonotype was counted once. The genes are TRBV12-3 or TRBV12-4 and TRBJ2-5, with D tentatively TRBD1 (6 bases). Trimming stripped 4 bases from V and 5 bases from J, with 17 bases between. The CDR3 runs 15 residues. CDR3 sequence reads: CASSSLSGAAETQYF. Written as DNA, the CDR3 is TGTGCCAGCAGTTCTCTGTCAGGGGCGGCGGAGACCCAGTACTTC.

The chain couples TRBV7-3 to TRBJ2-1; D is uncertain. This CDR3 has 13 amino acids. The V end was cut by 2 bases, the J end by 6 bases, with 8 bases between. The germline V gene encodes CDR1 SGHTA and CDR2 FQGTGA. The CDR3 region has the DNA TGTGCCAGCAGCTTATCACCCTTCAATGAGCAGTTCTTC. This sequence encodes CASSLSPFNEQFF. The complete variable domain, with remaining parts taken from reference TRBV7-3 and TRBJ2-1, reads GAGVSQTPSNKVTEKGKYVELRCDPISGHTALYWYRQSLGQGPEFLIYFQGTGAADDSGLPNDRFFAVRPEGSVSTLKIQRTERGDSAVYLCASSLSPFNEQFFGPGTRLTVL.

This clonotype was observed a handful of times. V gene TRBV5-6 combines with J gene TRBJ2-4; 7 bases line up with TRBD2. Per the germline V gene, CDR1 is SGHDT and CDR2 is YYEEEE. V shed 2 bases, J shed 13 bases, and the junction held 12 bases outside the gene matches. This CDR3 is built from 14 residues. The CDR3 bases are TGTGCCAGCAGCTTCGGGACTACCGGTCGGGAGCAGTACTTC. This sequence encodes CASSFGTTGREQYF.

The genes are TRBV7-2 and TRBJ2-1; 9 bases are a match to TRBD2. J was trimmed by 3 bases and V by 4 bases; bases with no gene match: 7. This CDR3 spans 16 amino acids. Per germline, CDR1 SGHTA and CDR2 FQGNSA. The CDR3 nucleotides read TGTGCCAGCAGCTCCGGGCCTAGCGGGAACTACAATGAGCAGTTCTTC. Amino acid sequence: CASSSGPSGNYNEQFF. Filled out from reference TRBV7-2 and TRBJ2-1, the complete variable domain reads GAGVSQSPSNKVTEKGKDVELRCDPISGHTALYWYRQSLGQGLEFLIYFQGNSAPDKSGLPSDRFSAERTGGSVSTLTIQRTQQEDSAVYLCASSSGPSGNYNEQFFGPGTRLTVL.

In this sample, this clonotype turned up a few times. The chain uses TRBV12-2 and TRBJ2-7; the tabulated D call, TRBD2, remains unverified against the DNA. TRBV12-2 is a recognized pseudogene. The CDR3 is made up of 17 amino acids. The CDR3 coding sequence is TGTGCAAGTCGCTTTAACCCGGGACTCCACACACCCTACGAGCAGTACTTC. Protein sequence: CASRFNPGLHTPYEQYF.

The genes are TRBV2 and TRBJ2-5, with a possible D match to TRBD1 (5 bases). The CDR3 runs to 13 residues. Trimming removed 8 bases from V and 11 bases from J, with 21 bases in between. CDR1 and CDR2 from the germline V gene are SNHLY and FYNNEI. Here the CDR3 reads CASVKDRHNEQYF. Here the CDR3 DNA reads TGTGCCAGCGTAAAAGACAGACACAATGAGCAGTACTTC.

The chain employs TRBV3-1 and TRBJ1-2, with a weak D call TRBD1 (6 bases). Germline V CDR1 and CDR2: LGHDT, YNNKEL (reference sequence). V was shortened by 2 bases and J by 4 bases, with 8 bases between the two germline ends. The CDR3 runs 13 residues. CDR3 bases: TGTGCCAGCAGCCAAATACAGGGCTATGGCTACACCTTC. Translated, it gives CASSQIQGYGYTF.

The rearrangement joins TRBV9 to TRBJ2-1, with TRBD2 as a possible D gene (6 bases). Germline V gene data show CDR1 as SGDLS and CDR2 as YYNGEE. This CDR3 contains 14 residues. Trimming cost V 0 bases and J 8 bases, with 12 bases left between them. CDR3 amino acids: CASSVALASDEQFF. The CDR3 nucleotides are TGTGCCAGCAGCGTAGCACTAGCTAGCGATGAGCAGTTCTTC.

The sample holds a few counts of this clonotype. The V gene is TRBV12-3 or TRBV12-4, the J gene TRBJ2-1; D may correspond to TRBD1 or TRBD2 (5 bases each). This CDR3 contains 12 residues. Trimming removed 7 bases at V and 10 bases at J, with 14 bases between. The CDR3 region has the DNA TGTGCCAGCACCCGAACTGGGGACGAGCAGTTCTTC. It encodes CASTRTGDEQFF.

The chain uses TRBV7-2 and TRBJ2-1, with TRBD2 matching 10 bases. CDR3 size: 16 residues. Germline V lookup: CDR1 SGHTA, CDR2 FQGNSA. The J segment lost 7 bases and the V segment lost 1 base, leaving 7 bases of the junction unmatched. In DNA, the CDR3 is TGTGCCAGCAGCTTAGAACCGGGACTAGCGTGGAATGAGCAGTTCTTC. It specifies CASSLEPGLAWNEQFF.

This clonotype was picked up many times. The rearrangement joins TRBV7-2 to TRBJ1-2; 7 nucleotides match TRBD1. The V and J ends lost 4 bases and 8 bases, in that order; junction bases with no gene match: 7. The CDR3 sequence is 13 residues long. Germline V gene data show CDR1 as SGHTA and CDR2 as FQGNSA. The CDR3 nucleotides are TGTGCCAGCAGCTACGACAGGGCGGGAGGCTACACCTTC. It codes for CASSYDRAGGYTF.

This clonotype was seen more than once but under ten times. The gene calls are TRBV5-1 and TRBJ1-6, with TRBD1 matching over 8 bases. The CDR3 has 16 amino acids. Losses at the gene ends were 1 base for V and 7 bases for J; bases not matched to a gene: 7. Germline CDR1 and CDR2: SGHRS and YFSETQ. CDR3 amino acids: CASSLQAGGRNSPLHF. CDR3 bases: TGCGCCAGCAGCTTGCAGGCAGGGGGCCGGAATTCACCCCTCCACTTT.

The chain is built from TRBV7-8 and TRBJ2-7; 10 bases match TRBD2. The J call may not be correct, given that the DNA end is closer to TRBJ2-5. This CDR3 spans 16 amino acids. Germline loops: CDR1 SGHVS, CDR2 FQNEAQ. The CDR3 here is CASSESPLAGVETQYF. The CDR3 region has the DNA TGTGCCAGCAGCGAATCACCCCTAGCGGGAGTAGAGACCCAGTACTTC.

The CDR3 protein is CASRDFRDEQYF. The DNA of the CDR3 is TGCGCCAGCCGGGACTTCAGGGACGAGCAGTACTTC. The J gene is TRBJ2-7, the V gene TRBV5-1, with TRBD2 as a possible D gene (6 bases). Germline CDR1 is SGHRS and CDR2 is YFSETQ. Trimming cost V 7 bases and J 5 bases, with 13 bases left between them. CDR3 length equals 12 residues.

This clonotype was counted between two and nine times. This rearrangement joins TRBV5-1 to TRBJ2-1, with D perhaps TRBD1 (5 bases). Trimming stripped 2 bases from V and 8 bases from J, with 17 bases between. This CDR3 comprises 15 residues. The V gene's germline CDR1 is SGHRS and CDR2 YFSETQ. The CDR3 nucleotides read TGCGCCAGCAGCTTTTTTAAGGGGTCGAAGGATGAGCAGTTCTTC. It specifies CASSFFKGSKDEQFF.

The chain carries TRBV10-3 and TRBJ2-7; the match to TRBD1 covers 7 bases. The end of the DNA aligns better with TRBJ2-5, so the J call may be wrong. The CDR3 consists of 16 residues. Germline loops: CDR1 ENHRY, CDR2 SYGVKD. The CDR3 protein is CAISENLQGSEETQYF. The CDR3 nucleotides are TGTGCCATCAGTGAGAATCTACAGGGGTCTGAAGAGACCCAGTACTTC.

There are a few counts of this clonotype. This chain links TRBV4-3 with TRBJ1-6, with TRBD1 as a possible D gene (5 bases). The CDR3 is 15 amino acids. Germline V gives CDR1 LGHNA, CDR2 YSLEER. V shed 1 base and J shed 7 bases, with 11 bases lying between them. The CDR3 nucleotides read TGCGCCAGCAGCCAAGTCGGGGGGGGGAATTCACCCCTCCACTTT. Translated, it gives CASSQVGGGNSPLHF.

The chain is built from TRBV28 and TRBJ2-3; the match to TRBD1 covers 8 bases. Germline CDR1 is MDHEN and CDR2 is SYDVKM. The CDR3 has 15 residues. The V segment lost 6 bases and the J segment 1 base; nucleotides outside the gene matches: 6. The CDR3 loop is CASSQGARRTDTQYF. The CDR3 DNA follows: TGTGCCAGCAGCCAGGGGGCTCGTCGCACAGATACGCAGTATTTT.

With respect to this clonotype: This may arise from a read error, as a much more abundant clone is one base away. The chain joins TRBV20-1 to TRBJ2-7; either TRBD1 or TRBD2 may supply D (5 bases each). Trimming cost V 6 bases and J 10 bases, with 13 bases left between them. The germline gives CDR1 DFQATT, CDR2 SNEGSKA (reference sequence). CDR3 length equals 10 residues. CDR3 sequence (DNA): TGCAGTGCGGAAAGGGGACGCCAGTACTTC. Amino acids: CSAERGRQYF.

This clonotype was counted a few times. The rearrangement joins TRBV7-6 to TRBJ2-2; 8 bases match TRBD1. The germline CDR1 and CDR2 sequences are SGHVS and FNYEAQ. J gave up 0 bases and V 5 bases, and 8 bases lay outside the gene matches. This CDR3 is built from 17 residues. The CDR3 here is CASSHRQGPTNTGELFF. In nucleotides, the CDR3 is TGTGCCAGCAGCCACCGACAGGGGCCGACGAACACCGGGGAGCTGTTTTTT.

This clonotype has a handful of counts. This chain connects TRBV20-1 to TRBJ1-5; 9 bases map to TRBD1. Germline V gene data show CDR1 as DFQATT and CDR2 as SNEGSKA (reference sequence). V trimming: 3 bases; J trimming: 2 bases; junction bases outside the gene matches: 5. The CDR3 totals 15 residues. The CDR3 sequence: CSASPGQGGNQPQHF. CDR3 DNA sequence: TGCAGTGCTAGCCCGGGACAGGGAGGCAATCAGCCCCAGCATTTT.

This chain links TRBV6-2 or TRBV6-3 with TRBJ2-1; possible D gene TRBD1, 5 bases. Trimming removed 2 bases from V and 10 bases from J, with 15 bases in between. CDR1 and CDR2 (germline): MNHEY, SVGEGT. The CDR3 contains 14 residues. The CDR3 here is CASSYDPRWGEQFF. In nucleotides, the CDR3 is TGTGCCAGCAGTTACGACCCGCGCTGGGGCGAGCAGTTCTTC.

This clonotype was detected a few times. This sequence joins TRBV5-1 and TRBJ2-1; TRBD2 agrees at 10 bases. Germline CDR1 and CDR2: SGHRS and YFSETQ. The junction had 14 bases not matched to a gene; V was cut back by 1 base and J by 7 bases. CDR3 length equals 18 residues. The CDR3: CASSLTARAGGPSNEQFF. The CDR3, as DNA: TGCGCCAGCAGCTTGACGGCCAGAGCGGGAGGGCCCTCGAATGAGCAGTTCTTC.

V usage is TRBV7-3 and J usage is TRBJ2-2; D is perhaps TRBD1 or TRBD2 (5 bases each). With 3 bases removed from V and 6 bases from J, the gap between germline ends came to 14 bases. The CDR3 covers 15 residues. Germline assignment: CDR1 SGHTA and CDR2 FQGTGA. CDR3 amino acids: CASSFTQGRSGELFF. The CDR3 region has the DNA TGTGCCAGCAGCTTTACCCAGGGACGTTCCGGGGAGCTGTTTTTT.

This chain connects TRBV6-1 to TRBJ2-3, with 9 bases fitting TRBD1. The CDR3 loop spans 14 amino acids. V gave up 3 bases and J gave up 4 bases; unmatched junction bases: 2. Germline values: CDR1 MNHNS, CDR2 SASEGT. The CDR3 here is CASSEGQGSDTQYF. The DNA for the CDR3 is TGTGCCAGCAGTGAGGGACAGGGCTCAGATACGCAGTATTTT.

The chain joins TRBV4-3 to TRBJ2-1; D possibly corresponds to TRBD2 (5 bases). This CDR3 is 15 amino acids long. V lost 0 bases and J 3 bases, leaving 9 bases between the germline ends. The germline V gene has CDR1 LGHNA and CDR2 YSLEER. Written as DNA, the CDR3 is TGCGCCAGCAGCCAAGATCTGAGCGGCTACAATGAGCAGTTCTTC. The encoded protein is CASSQDLSGYNEQFF.

The CDR3 sequence: CAICTGTTSTDTQYF. CDR3 bases: TGTGCCATCTGTACGGGGACTACCAGCACAGATACGCAGTATTTT. J is TRBJ2-3 and V is TRBV10-3; 7 bases are a match to TRBD2. Unmatched junction bases numbered 8, after V lost 8 bases and J lost 0 bases. The CDR3 consists of 15 residues. Germline loops: CDR1 ENHRY, CDR2 SYGVKD.

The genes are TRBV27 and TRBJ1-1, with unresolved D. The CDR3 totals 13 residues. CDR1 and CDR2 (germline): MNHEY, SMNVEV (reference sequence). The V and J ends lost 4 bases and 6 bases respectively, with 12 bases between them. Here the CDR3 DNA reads TGTGCCAGCAGTTACCTTTCCGGGGCTGAAGCTTTCTTT. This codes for CASSYLSGAEAFF.

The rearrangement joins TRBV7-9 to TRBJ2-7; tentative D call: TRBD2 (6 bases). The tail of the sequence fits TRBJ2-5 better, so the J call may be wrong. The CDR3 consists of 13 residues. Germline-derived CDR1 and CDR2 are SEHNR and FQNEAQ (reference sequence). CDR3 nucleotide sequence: TGTGCCAGCAGCTTCGGGGACTTAAAGACCCAGTACTTC. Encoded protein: CASSFGDLKTQYF.

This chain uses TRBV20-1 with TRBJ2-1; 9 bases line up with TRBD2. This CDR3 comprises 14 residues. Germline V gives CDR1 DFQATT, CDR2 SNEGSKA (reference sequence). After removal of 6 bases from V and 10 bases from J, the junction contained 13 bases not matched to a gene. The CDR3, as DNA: TGCAGTGCCCAGCGGGAGGCCGTTGGGTACGAGCAGTTCTTC. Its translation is CSAQREAVGYEQFF.